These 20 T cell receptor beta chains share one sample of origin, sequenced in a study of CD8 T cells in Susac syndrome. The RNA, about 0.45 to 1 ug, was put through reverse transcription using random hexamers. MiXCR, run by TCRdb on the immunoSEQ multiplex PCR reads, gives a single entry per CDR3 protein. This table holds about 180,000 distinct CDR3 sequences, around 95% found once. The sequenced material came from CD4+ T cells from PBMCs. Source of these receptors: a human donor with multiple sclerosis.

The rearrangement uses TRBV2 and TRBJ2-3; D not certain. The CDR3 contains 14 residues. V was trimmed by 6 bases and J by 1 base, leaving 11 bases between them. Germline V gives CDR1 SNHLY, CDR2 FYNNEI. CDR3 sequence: CASRPFGGTDTQYF. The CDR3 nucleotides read TGTGCCAGCAGACCCTTTGGGGGCACAGATACGCAGTATTTT.

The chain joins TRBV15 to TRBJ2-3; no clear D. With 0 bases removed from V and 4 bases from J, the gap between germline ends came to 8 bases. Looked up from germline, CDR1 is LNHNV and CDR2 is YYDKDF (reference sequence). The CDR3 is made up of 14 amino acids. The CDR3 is CATSRDPPPDTQYF. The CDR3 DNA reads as TGTGCCACCAGCAGAGATCCACCCCCAGATACGCAGTATTTT.

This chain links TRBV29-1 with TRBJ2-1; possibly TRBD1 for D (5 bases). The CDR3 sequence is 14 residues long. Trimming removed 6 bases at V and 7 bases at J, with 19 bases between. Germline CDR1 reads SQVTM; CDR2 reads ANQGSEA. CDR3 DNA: TGCAGCGTCGACCTTGGGGCCTGGGGTAATGAGCAGTTCTTC. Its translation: CSVDLGAWGNEQFF.

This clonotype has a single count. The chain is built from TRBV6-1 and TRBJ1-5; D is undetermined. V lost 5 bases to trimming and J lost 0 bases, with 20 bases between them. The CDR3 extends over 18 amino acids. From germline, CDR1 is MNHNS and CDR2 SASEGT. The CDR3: CASSPVPLGGDSNQPQHF. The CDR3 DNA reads TGTGCCAGCAGTCCCGTGCCTTTGGGCGGCGATAGCAATCAGCCCCAGCATTTT.

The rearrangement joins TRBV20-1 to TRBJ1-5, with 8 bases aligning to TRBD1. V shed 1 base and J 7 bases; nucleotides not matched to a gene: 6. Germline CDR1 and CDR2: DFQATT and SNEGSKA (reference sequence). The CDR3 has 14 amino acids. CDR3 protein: CSARGQGSGQPQHF. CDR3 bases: TGCAGTGCTAGAGGACAGGGGAGTGGGCAGCCCCAGCATTTT.

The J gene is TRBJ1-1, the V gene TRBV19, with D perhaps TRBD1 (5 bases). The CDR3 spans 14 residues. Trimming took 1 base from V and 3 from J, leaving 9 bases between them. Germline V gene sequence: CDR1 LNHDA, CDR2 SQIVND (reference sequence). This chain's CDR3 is CASSIAGRDTEAFF. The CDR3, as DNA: TGTGCCAGTAGTATAGCAGGGCGGGACACTGAAGCTTTCTTT.

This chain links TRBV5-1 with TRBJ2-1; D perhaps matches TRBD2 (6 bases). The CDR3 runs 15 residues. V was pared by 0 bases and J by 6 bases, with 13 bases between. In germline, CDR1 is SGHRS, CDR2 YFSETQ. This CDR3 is CASSLAGLGANEQFF. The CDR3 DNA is TGCGCCAGCAGCTTGGCGGGACTTGGAGCCAATGAGCAGTTCTTC.

CDR3 loop: CASSVTRQGQSSYEQYF. In DNA, the CDR3 is TGTGCCAGCAGTGTGACGAGGCAGGGCCAATCCTCCTACGAGCAGTACTTC. V usage is TRBV2 and J usage is TRBJ2-7, with D maybe TRBD1 (5 bases). The germline V gene encodes CDR1 SNHLY and CDR2 FYNNEI. Trimming cost V 4 bases and J 0 bases, with 19 bases left between them. CDR3 length: 17 amino acids.

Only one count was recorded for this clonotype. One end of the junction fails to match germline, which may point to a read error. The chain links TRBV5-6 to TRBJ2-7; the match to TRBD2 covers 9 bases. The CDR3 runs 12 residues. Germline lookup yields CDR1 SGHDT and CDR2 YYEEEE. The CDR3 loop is CASSLEAGGRNF. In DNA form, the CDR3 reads TGTGCCAGCAGCTTGGAGGCGGGGGGGCGCAACTTC.

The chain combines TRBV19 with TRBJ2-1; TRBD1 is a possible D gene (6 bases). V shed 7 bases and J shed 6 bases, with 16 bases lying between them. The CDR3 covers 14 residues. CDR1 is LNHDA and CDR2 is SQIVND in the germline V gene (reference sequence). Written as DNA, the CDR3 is TGTGCCAGTAAGGATACAGGGTTGGGCAATGAGCAGTTCTTC. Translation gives CASKDTGLGNEQFF.

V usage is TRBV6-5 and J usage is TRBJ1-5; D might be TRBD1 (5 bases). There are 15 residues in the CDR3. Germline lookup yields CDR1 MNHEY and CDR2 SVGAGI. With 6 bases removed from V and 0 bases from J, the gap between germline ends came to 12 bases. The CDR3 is CASRERTGSNQPQHF. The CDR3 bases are TGTGCCAGCAGGGAGCGTACAGGTAGCAATCAGCCCCAGCATTTT.

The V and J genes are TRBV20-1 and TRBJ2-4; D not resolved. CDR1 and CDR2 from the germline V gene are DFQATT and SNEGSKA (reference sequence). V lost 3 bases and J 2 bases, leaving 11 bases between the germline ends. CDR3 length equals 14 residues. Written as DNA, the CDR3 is TGCAGTGCTAGTCTCGCCCTATCCAAAAACATTCAGTACTTC. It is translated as CSASLALSKNIQYF.

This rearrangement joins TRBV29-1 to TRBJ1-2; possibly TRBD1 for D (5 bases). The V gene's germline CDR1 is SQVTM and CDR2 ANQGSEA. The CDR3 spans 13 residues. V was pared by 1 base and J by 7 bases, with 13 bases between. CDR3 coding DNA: TGCAGCGTTGAAGCCGGGGGGAGAAGTGGCTACACCTTC. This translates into CSVEAGGRSGYTF.

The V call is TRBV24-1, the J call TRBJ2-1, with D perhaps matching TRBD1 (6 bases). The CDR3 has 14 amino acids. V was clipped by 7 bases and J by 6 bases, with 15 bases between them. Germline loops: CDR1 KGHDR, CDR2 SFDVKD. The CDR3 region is CATRGAGTSNEQFF. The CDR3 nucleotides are TGTGCCACCAGGGGGGCTGGCACCAGCAATGAGCAGTTCTTC.

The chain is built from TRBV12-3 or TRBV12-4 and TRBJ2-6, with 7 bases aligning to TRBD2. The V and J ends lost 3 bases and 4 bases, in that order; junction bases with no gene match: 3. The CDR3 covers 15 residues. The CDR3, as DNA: TGTGCCAGCAGTTTGGGGGGGAGAGGGGCCAACGTCCTGACTTTC. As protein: CASSLGGRGANVLTF.

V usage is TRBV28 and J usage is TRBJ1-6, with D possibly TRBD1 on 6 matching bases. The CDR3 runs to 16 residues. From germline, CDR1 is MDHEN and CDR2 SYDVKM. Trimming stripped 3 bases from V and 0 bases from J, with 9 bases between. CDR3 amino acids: CASSFEQGSYNSPLHF. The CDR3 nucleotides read TGTGCCAGCAGTTTTGAACAGGGCTCCTATAATTCACCCCTCCACTTT.

CDR3 region: CASSQGLAWSSYEQYF. The CDR3 nucleotides read TGCGCCAGCAGCCAAGGACTAGCCTGGTCCTCCTACGAGCAGTACTTC. The chain combines TRBV4-1 with TRBJ2-7, with TRBD2 identical over 7 bases. CDR3 length: 16 amino acids. CDR1 is MGHRA, CDR2 YSYEKL, per germline. V lost 1 base, J lost 0 bases, and 6 bases stayed unmatched.

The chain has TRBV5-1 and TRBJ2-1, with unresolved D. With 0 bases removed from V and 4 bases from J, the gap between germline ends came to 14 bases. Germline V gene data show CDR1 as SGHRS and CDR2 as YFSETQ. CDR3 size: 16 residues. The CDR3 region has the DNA TGCGCCAGCAGCTTGGAGGGTGAGGCCCTATACAATGAGCAGTTCTTC. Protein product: CASSLEGEALYNEQFF.

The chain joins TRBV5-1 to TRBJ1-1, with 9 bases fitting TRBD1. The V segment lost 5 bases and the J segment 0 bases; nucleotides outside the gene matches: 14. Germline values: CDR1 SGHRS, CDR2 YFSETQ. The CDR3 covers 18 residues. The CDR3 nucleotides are TGCGCCAGCAGGGGCCGGGACAGGGTTGACCTATTGAACACTGAAGCTTTCTTT. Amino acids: CASRGRDRVDLLNTEAFF.

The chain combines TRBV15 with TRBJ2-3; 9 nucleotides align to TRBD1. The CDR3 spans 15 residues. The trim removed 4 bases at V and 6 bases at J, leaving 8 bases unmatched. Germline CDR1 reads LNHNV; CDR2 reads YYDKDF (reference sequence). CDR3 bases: TGTGCCACCAGCACAGGGACAGGGTATCCCGATACGCAGTATTTT. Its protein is CATSTGTGYPDTQYF.